This TCR beta chain was captured by sequencing in a study of T cells after yellow fever vaccination (dated by TCRdb to between 2017 and 2020). For the study in its entirety: Staining for CD3, CD45RA, CCR7 and CD95 was used to sort memory subsets (EM, EMRA, CM and Tscm) on a BD FACS Aria III. Blood was drawn at multiple timepoints before and after primary and secondary immunization, with bulk PBMC replicates and cell subsets isolated. Memory subsets were sorted on days 0, 15 and 45 and at 18 months after primary vaccination, and on days 0, 15 and 45 after the 30-year booster. To follow T-cell clones before and after both primary and booster YFV17D yellow fever vaccination, bulk TCR alpha and beta repertoires underwent longitudinal sequencing. The SMART-Seq v4 Ultra Low Input RNA kit was used to prepare libraries from fractions with low cell numbers. The cohort comprised two healthy male donors, one aged 18 to 30 and one aged 30 to 40 years.

The reads were generated on an Illumina NovaSeq 6000. Synthesis of TCR cDNA relied on 5'RACE template switching, a step that introduced a universal primer site along with unique molecular identifiers. Priming for cDNA synthesis came from both the TCR alpha and TCR beta constant segments. Libraries were amplified in two PCR steps, with sample barcodes and sequencing adapters added in the second step. Sequencing of libraries was performed on Illumina HiSeq 2500 (2x100 bp) or NovaSeq (2x150 bp). As for the original processing: MIGEC was used to demultiplex reads and collapse the reads into UMI consensus sequences, and MiXCR was used for V(D)J alignment. Vaccine-responding clonotypes were identified with edgeR using replicate PBMC samples, with FDR below 0.01 and a log2 fold change above 5 up to day 15 being required. CD4 or CD8 identity was assigned to each bulk clonotype according to whether the clonotype was present at higher abundance in the sequenced CD4 repertoire or the sequenced CD8 repertoire. To estimate how each clone was distributed across memory phenotypes, clonotype frequencies in memory subsets were weighted by the numbers of FACS-sorted cells. TCRdb ran its own pipeline on the public reads, namely fastp trimming at Q25 and MiXCR clone calling, and kept in-frame beta chains. For every CDR3 protein sequence, its rows merge into one entry that carries the most common genes and DNA. V and J calls and clone size were set by TCRdb, not the authors. The sample data list more than 50,000 distinct CDR3 sequences, and approximately 6% of these were observed just once. In total, the top ten clones hold around 30% of the sample.

The sample's treatment or condition label is to be understood as: live attenuated yellow fever vaccine strain. A standard Ficoll-Paque protocol was used to isolate PBMCs from peripheral blood. For sorted memory subsets, RNA extraction was done with the RNeasy Micro Kit. Between the V and J ends, shortened by 0 bases and 5 bases respectively, the junction contains 10 bases. Its CDR3 holds 14 amino acids, cysteine through phenylalanine. Of all the DNA, just the CDR3 is kept, 42 bases in frame from base 1. The germline V gene provides CDR1 LGHNA and CDR2 YSLEER. On the study overall, not on this receptor specifically: A small fraction of clonotypes showed up in both the CD4 and CD8 compartments, probably as a result of convergent recombination. The study included only two donors, which limits how far the findings can be generalized. Because abundant contaminating clonotypes from the bulk population could be contained in FACS-sorted repertoires, computational filtering was required. The secondary T-cell response was found to be weaker but faster than the primary response, with a peak reached on day 5 rather than on day 15. On day 0, almost all vaccine-responding clonotypes were found to be below detection in the sorted memory subsets. After the booster, most clones that had expanded after primary vaccination were detected again (approximately 95% of CD4 and more than 80% of CD8), suggesting broad maintenance of memory.

This clonotype appeared many times. It has no much larger one-base neighbor in the sample; base qualities were not kept. Recombination connected TRBV4-3 to TRBJ1-1; possibly the D gene is TRBD1, per 6 matching bases. The sequence was obtained from a young man who received the YFV17D yellow fever vaccine. Sample: PBMCs, either bulk or a sorted T-cell subset (CD4+, CD8+, memory, or dextramer-sorted; not recorded which), taken on the day of the yellow fever booster vaccination. The CDR3 protein sequence reads: CASSQDRGSTEAFF. The DNA sequence is TGCGCCAGCAGCCAAGACAGGGGAAGTACTGAAGCTTTCTTT.